The 5 T cell receptor beta chains below were found in one sample sequenced in a study of T cells in Graves' hyperthyroidism and ophthalmopathy. RNA transcripts yielded amplified TCR beta CDR3 regions. HTBI primers drove first-round RT-PCR of the TCR CDR3. TCRdb processed the multiplex PCR reads anew with MiXCR; each CDR3 protein has one entry. The data hold roughly 400,000 distinct CDR3 sequences, with around 15% observed a single time. The sample taken for sequencing was blood. The source is a man aged 50 or older with Graves' ophthalmopathy.

Ten or more counts support this clonotype. The chain links TRBV28 to TRBJ2-7; D is possibly TRBD2 (6 bases). Between the trimmed V and J ends, which lost 8 bases and 6 bases, there was a span of 20 bases. Germline V gene data show CDR1 as MDHEN and CDR2 as SYDVKM. The CDR3 spans 14 residues. CDR3 loop: CASGRTDHRSEQYF. CDR3 bases: TGTGCCAGCGGGAGGACCGACCACCGGTCCGAGCAGTACTTC.

This clonotype came up many times. The chain recombines TRBV12-3 or TRBV12-4 with TRBJ2-7, with D unresolved. The CDR3 sequence is 14 residues long. With 3 bases removed from V and 4 bases from J, the gap between germline ends came to 13 bases. CDR3: CASSFGYGGYEQYF. The CDR3 nucleotides are TGTGCCAGCAGTTTTGGATATGGCGGTTACGAGCAGTACTTC.

This clonotype was detected a few times. This chain links TRBV30 with TRBJ2-3; D ambiguous. This CDR3 contains 12 residues. With 2 bases removed from V and 6 bases from J, the gap between germline ends came to 9 bases. Germline loops: CDR1 GTSNPN, CDR2 SVGIG (reference sequence). Written as DNA, the CDR3 is TGTGCCTGGAGTAAACTTTCTGATACGCAGTATTTT. Protein product: CAWSKLSDTQYF.

This clonotype occurred many times. The rearrangement joins TRBV5-1 to TRBJ2-2; no clear D gene. CDR1 and CDR2 from the germline V gene are SGHRS and YFSETQ. V gave up 6 bases and J gave up 5 bases, with 14 bases separating them. The CDR3 runs 14 residues. The chain's CDR3 is CASMEGKETGELFF. CDR3 in DNA: TGCGCCAGCATGGAAGGGAAAGAGACCGGGGAGCTGTTTTTT.

This clonotype was seen ten or more times. J is TRBJ2-7 and V is TRBV30; TRBD1 matches 8 bases. Trimming at V came to 5 bases and at J to 0 bases, leaving 15 bases not matched to a gene. This CDR3 contains 17 residues. Germline V lookup: CDR1 GTSNPN, CDR2 SVGIG (reference sequence). The DNA of the CDR3 is TGTGCCTGGGACTCCAGGGGGCCATACCAAAGCTCCTACGAGCAGTACTTC. The encoded protein is CAWDSRGPYQSSYEQYF.